These 26 T cell receptor beta chains came from one sample sequenced in a study of T-cell reconstitution after alpha-beta-depleted transplantation in children. Researchers prepared the TCRbeta library using unique molecular identifiers, the study reports. TCRdb re-called the PCR reads with MiXCR, one entry per CDR3 protein. This sample has about 610,000 distinct CDR3 sequences, with more than 9% found just once. Sequenced here: PBMCs from the stem cell graft donor, sampled from the stem cell graft. The receptors derive from a human donor who donated a stem cell graft to a child with acute myeloid leukemia.

The chain employs TRBV29-1 and TRBJ1-6; tentatively, D is TRBD1 (5 bases). Trimming pared 4 bases from V and 7 bases from J, leaving 11 bases between. The CDR3 runs 13 residues. The germline V gene has CDR1 SQVTM and CDR2 ANQGSEA. CDR3 nucleotides: TGCAGCGTTGCTGAGTGGGGGAATTCACCCCTCCACTTT. This sequence encodes CSVAEWGNSPLHF.

The rearrangement uses TRBV27 and TRBJ2-7; D remains unclear. The CDR3 has 15 amino acids. V was pared by 2 bases and J by 2 bases, with 13 bases between. In germline, CDR1 is MNHEY, CDR2 SMNVEV (reference sequence). The CDR3 is CASSLRAGAAYEQYF. CDR3 coding DNA: TGTGCCAGCAGTTTACGAGCTGGAGCAGCCTACGAGCAGTACTTC.

The rearrangement uses TRBV6-5 and TRBJ2-7; possible D gene TRBD2, 5 bases. Trimming left V 0 bases short and J 2 bases short, with 14 bases between. This CDR3 contains 16 residues. Looked up from germline, CDR1 is MNHEY and CDR2 is SVGAGI. This CDR3 reads CASSYSGSGGTYEQYF. CDR3 DNA sequence: TGTGCCAGCAGTTACTCGGGCAGCGGAGGTACCTACGAGCAGTACTTC.

This rearrangement joins TRBV3-1 to TRBJ2-7; 7 nucleotides agree with TRBD1. With 0 bases clipped from V and 2 bases from J, the junction kept 7 bases outside the gene matches. The CDR3 has 16 residues. Germline V gene data show CDR1 as LGHDT and CDR2 as YNNKEL (reference sequence). CDR3 nucleotides: TGTGCCAGCAGCCAAGAGACAGGGCTGTACCCCTACGAGCAGTACTTC. It translates to CASSQETGLYPYEQYF.

This clonotype was recorded many times. The chain couples TRBV12-3 or TRBV12-4 to TRBJ2-1; D ambiguous. The CDR3 covers 17 residues. Trimming took 4 bases from V and 0 from J, leaving 16 bases between them. The CDR3 coding sequence is TGTGCCAGCAGTTCCCCCAGTGGCGGAAGCTCCTACAATGAGCAGTTCTTC. The encoded protein is CASSSPSGGSSYNEQFF.

The gene calls are TRBV25-1 and TRBJ1-2; D not resolved. The CDR3 length is 12 residues. V shed 7 bases and J shed 2 bases, with 8 bases lying between them. Germline lookup yields CDR1 MGHDK and CDR2 SYGVNS. In DNA, the CDR3 is TGTGCCAGCACTGGAAAAAACTATGGCTACACCTTC. Translating it yields CASTGKNYGYTF.

This chain links TRBV20-1 with TRBJ2-1; 9 bases agree with TRBD2. Looked up from germline, CDR1 is DFQATT and CDR2 is SNEGSKA (reference sequence). CDR3 length: 15 amino acids. The J segment lost 7 bases and the V segment lost 5 bases, leaving 12 bases of the junction unmatched. The CDR3: CSALGAGGPENEQFF. Here the CDR3 DNA reads TGCAGTGCTCTCGGGGCGGGAGGGCCAGAAAATGAGCAGTTCTTC.

This clonotype was seen once. The chain employs TRBV15 and TRBJ2-7, with 8 bases that match TRBD2. Germline values: CDR1 LNHNV, CDR2 YYDKDF (reference sequence). The CDR3 contains 15 residues. V shed 2 bases and J 0 bases; nucleotides not matched to a gene: 3. CDR3 DNA: TGTGCCACCAGCAGATTCGGGACTAGCTCCTACGAGCAGTACTTC. This translates into CATSRFGTSSYEQYF.

This clonotype occurred many times. In nucleotides, the CDR3 is TGCAGTGCTCGCGTGACGGGTTCCTACGAGCAGTACTTC. This translates into CSARVTGSYEQYF. The gene calls are TRBV20-1 and TRBJ2-7; no clear D. This CDR3 is built from 13 residues. V was pared by 5 bases and J by 1 base, with 12 bases between. Germline CDR1 is DFQATT and CDR2 is SNEGSKA (reference sequence).

This clonotype was detected only a few times. The V and J genes are TRBV20-1 and TRBJ1-5, with D possibly matching TRBD1 (5 bases). Trimming pared 6 bases from V and 0 bases from J, leaving 12 bases between. CDR1 and CDR2 (germline): DFQATT, SNEGSKA (reference sequence). CDR3 length equals 14 residues. CDR3 nucleotide sequence: TGCAGTGCCCGGGACGGTCATAGCAATCAGCCCCAGCATTTT. Its translation: CSARDGHSNQPQHF.

In this sample, this clonotype turned up many times. V usage is TRBV6-1 and J usage is TRBJ1-3, with D maybe TRBD1 (5 bases). V was trimmed by 6 bases and J by 0 bases, leaving 12 bases between them. The germline V gene has CDR1 MNHNS and CDR2 SASEGT. The CDR3 contains 15 residues. CDR3 coding DNA: TGTGCCAGCAGCCGGGGACGGAACTCTGGAAACACCATATATTTT. As protein: CASSRGRNSGNTIYF.

The V gene is TRBV19, the J gene TRBJ1-5; the D gene is possibly TRBD1 (5 bases). Per the germline V gene, CDR1 is LNHDA and CDR2 is SQIVND (reference sequence). Trimming left V 4 bases short and J 3 bases short, with 13 bases between. This CDR3 is 15 amino acids long. The CDR3: CASSNGQGYNQPQHF. CDR3 DNA sequence: TGTGCCAGTAGTAATGGGCAGGGTTACAATCAGCCCCAGCATTTT.

V gene TRBV9 combines with J gene TRBJ1-1; D perhaps matches TRBD1 (5 bases). CDR1 SGDLS and CDR2 YYNGEE come from the germline V gene. The CDR3 is 15 residues long. V was clipped by 3 bases and J by 5 bases, with 17 bases between them. As DNA, the CDR3 is TGTGCCAGCAGCGCCGTCGCGGGGCCCGAAACTGAAGCTTTCTTT. Its translation: CASSAVAGPETEAFF.

Ten or more counts support this clonotype. This sequence joins TRBV5-1 and TRBJ2-5; TRBD1 matches at 7 bases. Germline V lookup: CDR1 SGHRS, CDR2 YFSETQ. The CDR3 has 13 amino acids. The V gene end was trimmed by 3 bases and the J gene end by 9 bases; junction bases not matched to a gene: 8. The CDR3 DNA is TGCGCCAGCAGCTCATATACAGGGGTTCCCCAGTACTTC. Encoded protein: CASSSYTGVPQYF. Full variable domain (outside the CDR3, taken from reference TRBV5-1 and TRBJ2-5): KAGVTQTPRYLIKTRGQQVTLSCSPISGHRSVSWYQQTPGQGLQFLFEYFSETQRNKGNFPGRFSGRQFSNSRSEMNVSTLELGDSALYLCASSSYTGVPQYFGPGTRLLVL.

In its sample, this clonotype was seen many times. The chain joins TRBV7-6 to TRBJ2-1; 8 nucleotides line up with TRBD2. V lost 0 bases and J lost 3; bases outside the gene matches: 7. The CDR3 contains 17 residues. The germline gives CDR1 SGHVS, CDR2 FNYEAQ. CDR3 DNA: TGTGCCAGCAGCTTAGCGCGCGGGACTAGTTTCTACAATGAGCAGTTCTTC. It encodes CASSLARGTSFYNEQFF.

The table lists this clonotype with a few counts. The V call is TRBV7-3, the J call TRBJ2-2; D may match TRBD1 or TRBD2 (5 bases each). The CDR3 extends over 14 amino acids. Trimming took off 0 bases at V and 7 bases at J, with 9 bases between the two ends. Germline V CDR1 and CDR2: SGHTA, FQGTGA. DNA for the CDR3: TGTGCCAGCAGCTTAACTGGGGGTCTCGGGGAGCTGTTTTTT. Its translation: CASSLTGGLGELFF.

The sample holds a few counts of this clonotype. This chain links TRBV6-5 with TRBJ1-6; possible D gene TRBD1, 6 bases. The CDR3 covers 17 residues. Germline lookup yields CDR1 MNHEY and CDR2 SVGAGI. The ends were cut back, 0 bases at V and 8 bases at J, with 17 bases in the middle. CDR3 coding DNA: TGTGCCAGCAGTTACTCTTTTCCTACAGGGTTCGATTCACCCCTCCACTTT. Its translation: CASSYSFPTGFDSPLHF.

The V gene is TRBV30, the J gene TRBJ1-4; D remains ambiguous. The CDR3 is made up of 10 amino acids. V was cut by 7 bases and J by 15 bases, with 15 bases left in between. Germline-derived CDR1 and CDR2 are GTSNPN and SVGIG (reference sequence). The CDR3 nucleotides are TGTGCCTCCGGGCCCGAAGGGATGTTTTTT. Its translation is CASGPEGMFF.

This clonotype was counted between two and nine times. This chain uses TRBV3-1 with TRBJ1-2, with D possibly TRBD1 on 6 matching bases. This CDR3 contains 14 residues. Trimming cost V 4 bases and J 4 bases, with 13 bases left between them. Germline V gene data show CDR1 as LGHDT and CDR2 as YNNKEL (reference sequence). The chain's CDR3 is CASSLGQTIYGYTF. The CDR3 region has the DNA TGTGCCAGCAGCCTTGGACAGACCATCTATGGCTACACCTTC.

This clonotype was recorded at least ten times. This chain connects TRBV5-1 to TRBJ1-1; D remains unclear. CDR1 and CDR2 from the germline V gene are SGHRS and YFSETQ. The CDR3 covers 15 residues. V was cut by 4 bases and J by 0 bases, with 13 bases left in between. The CDR3 nucleotides are TGCGCCAGCAGCGCGACCGGGAAGGTGAACACTGAAGCTTTCTTT. Its protein product is CASSATGKVNTEAFF.

A few counts support this clonotype. The chain combines TRBV12-3 or TRBV12-4 with TRBJ2-7, with TRBD1 identical over 9 bases. The J segment lost 5 bases and the V segment lost 5 bases, leaving 7 bases of the junction unmatched. The CDR3 contains 14 residues. The CDR3 region has the DNA TGTGCCAGCAGTCTCACAGGGGGCCCGCACGAGCAGTACTTC. Protein sequence: CASSLTGGPHEQYF.

There are many counts of this clonotype. V is TRBV6-6 and J is TRBJ1-1; D gene unclear. Trimming stripped 8 bases from V and 0 bases from J, with 10 bases between. This CDR3 comprises 13 residues. Germline CDR1 MNHNY, CDR2 SVGAGI (reference sequence). CDR3 loop: CASSWAVNTEAFF. In DNA form, the CDR3 reads TGTGCCAGCTCCTGGGCAGTGAACACTGAAGCTTTCTTT.

The chain has TRBV29-1 and TRBJ2-5, with D tentatively TRBD2 (6 bases). Germline V gene sequence: CDR1 SQVTM, CDR2 ANQGSEA. This CDR3 contains 15 residues. With 4 bases removed from V and 2 bases from J, the gap between germline ends came to 17 bases. The CDR3 is CSVAGAAGRQETQYF. In DNA, the CDR3 is TGCAGCGTTGCCGGAGCGGCAGGGAGGCAAGAGACCCAGTACTTC.

This clonotype was seen more than once but under ten times. CDR3: CAWSGRIDGELFF. CDR3 DNA: TGTGCCTGGAGTGGGAGGATTGACGGGGAGCTGTTTTTT. V usage is TRBV30 and J usage is TRBJ2-2, with D perhaps matching TRBD2 (5 bases). The CDR3 has 13 amino acids. CDR1 and CDR2 from the germline V gene are GTSNPN and SVGIG (reference sequence). V was clipped by 1 base and J by 7 bases, with 10 bases between them.

This clonotype was recorded a few times. The gene calls are TRBV11-2 and TRBJ2-1; 9 bases match TRBD2. Germline CDR1 and CDR2: SGHAT and FQNNGV. The CDR3 runs to 17 residues. The trim removed 5 bases at V and 5 bases at J, leaving 13 bases unmatched. CDR3: CASSPAVAGDGNNEQFF. The DNA for the CDR3 is TGTGCCAGCAGCCCTGCTGTAGCGGGAGATGGTAACAATGAGCAGTTCTTC. The entire variable domain, with the rest obtained from reference TRBV11-2 and TRBJ2-1, is as follows: EAGVAQSPRYKIIEKRQSVAFWCNPISGHATLYWYQQILGQGPKLLIQFQNNGVVDDSQLPKDRFSAERLKGVDSTLKIQPAKLEDSAVYLCASSPAVAGDGNNEQFFGPGTRLTVL.

Turning to this clonotype: Germline is not matched at one junction end, which may reflect a read error. The CDR3 spells CASSLFGNNEQFF. The CDR3 DNA reads as TGTGCTAGCAGCTTATTCGGTAACAATGAGCAGTTCTTC. The rearrangement links TRBV7-7 to TRBJ2-1; unclear D gene. CDR1 is SSHAT, CDR2 FNYEAQ, per germline (reference sequence). The CDR3 totals 13 residues.